This passage covers 11 T cell receptor beta chains from one sample sequenced in a study of identical twins. MiXCR, applied by TCRdb to the 5' RACE reads, yields one record per CDR3 protein. The sample carries 1.5 million to 2 million distinct CDR3 sequences, around 33% recorded once. Sequencing was performed on cord blood. Receptor source: a newborn girl in good health.

This clonotype was counted between two and nine times. The chain uses TRBV11-2 and TRBJ2-7; perhaps TRBD1 as D (5 bases). Germline V gene lookup returns CDR1 SGHAT and CDR2 FQNNGV. There are 16 residues in the CDR3. The V and J ends lost 1 base and 2 bases respectively, with 15 bases between them. CDR3 amino acids: CASSLVGAGKTYEQYF. The CDR3, as DNA: TGTGCCAGCAGCTTAGTAGGGGCAGGAAAAACCTACGAGCAGTACTTC.

This chain uses TRBV6-1 with TRBJ1-2; TRBD1 matches at 7 bases. Per germline, CDR1 MNHNS and CDR2 SASEGT. The CDR3 has 14 residues. After removal of 6 bases from V and 2 bases from J, the junction contained 6 bases not matched to a gene. The CDR3: CASRVGQANYGYTF. CDR3 in DNA: TGTGCCAGCAGGGTAGGACAGGCGAACTATGGCTACACCTTC.

The CDR3 here is CASSPGDSYSNTADTQYF. Written as DNA, the CDR3 is TGTGCCAGCTCACCCGGGGACAGTTACTCAAACACCGCAGATACGCAGTATTTT. The J gene is TRBJ2-3, the V gene TRBV18; 7 nucleotides agree with TRBD1. The CDR3 covers 18 residues. The germline V gene encodes CDR1 KGHSH and CDR2 LQKENI. Unmatched junction bases numbered 16, after V lost 3 bases and J lost 4 bases.

The genes are TRBV7-8 and TRBJ1-5; D perhaps matches TRBD1 (5 bases). This CDR3 region has 14 residues. Trimming removed 4 bases from V and 9 bases from J, with 16 bases in between. Germline V gene data show CDR1 as SGHVS and CDR2 as FQNEAQ. The CDR3, as DNA: TGTGCCAGCAGCTCCACGGGGGGGATTTTGCCCCAGCATTTT. Its translation is CASSSTGGILPQHF.

The chain recombines TRBV6-1 with TRBJ2-7, with TRBD1 matching 9 bases. V lost 2 bases and J lost 5; bases outside the gene matches: 7. The germline gives CDR1 MNHNS, CDR2 SASEGT. The CDR3 runs to 15 residues. CDR3 protein: CASSEIGTGRHEQYF. CDR3 nucleotide sequence: TGTGCCAGCAGTGAAATCGGGACAGGGAGGCACGAGCAGTACTTC.

The chain links TRBV19 to TRBJ1-6; D gene ambiguous. V was trimmed by 11 bases and J by 10 bases, leaving 3 bases between them. CDR3 size: 8 residues. Germline V gene sequence: CDR1 LNHDA, CDR2 SQIVND (reference sequence). The chain's CDR3 is CAASPLHF. The CDR3 region has the DNA TGTGCCGCCTCACCCCTCCACTTT.

This clonotype was seen more than once but under ten times. The genes are TRBV5-1 and TRBJ1-1; D is unresolved. Germline assignment: CDR1 SGHRS and CDR2 YFSETQ. The CDR3 runs 13 residues. The V gene lost 6 bases and the J gene lost 2 bases, with 11 bases spanning the gap. This CDR3 is CASIPDGNTEAFF. The CDR3 coding sequence is TGCGCCAGCATCCCTGACGGAAACACTGAAGCTTTCTTT.

V gene TRBV2 combines with J gene TRBJ2-7, with 8 bases lining up with TRBD2. Trimming cost V 4 bases and J 5 bases; bases outside gene matches: 10. This CDR3 spans 15 amino acids. The germline V gene encodes CDR1 SNHLY and CDR2 FYNNEI. CDR3 sequence reads: CASSVPGGPLNEQYF. CDR3 nucleotide sequence: TGTGCCAGCAGTGTTCCGGGAGGGCCTTTGAACGAGCAGTACTTC.

The chain combines TRBV12-3 or TRBV12-4 with TRBJ1-5; tentatively, D is TRBD1 (5 bases). This CDR3 has 18 amino acids. Trimming removed 2 bases at V and 2 bases at J, with 19 bases between. CDR3 DNA: TGTGCCAGCAGTTTATTATATGAGTGGGGGGAGGGCAATCAGCCCCAGCATTTT. As protein: CASSLLYEWGEGNQPQHF.

This clonotype has just one count. V gene TRBV25-1 combines with J gene TRBJ1-5; D remains unclear. This CDR3 is built from 13 residues. The germline gives CDR1 MGHDK, CDR2 SYGVNS. The V and J ends lost 4 bases and 6 bases respectively, with 10 bases between them. DNA of the CDR3: TGTGCCAGCAGTGGCGTTCGGGGTCAGCCCCAGCATTTT. Protein: CASSGVRGQPQHF. Complete variable domain (other parts from reference TRBV25-1 and TRBJ1-5): EADIYQTPRYLVIGTGKKITLECSQTMGHDKMYWYQQDPGMELHLIHYSYGVNSTEKGDLSSESTVSRIRTEHFPLTLESARPSHTSQYLCASSGVRGQPQHFGDGTRLSIL.

On this clonotype itself: A junction end diverges from the germline sequence, so it may reflect a read error. V usage is TRBV3-1 and J usage is TRBJ2-1; the D is unclear. Germline CDR1 is LGHDT and CDR2 is YNNKEL (reference sequence). CDR3 length: 12 residues. This chain's CDR3 is CACSQDRMKQFF. CDR3 bases: TGTGCCTGCAGCCAAGACCGAATGAAGCAGTTCTTC.